The next 10 T cell receptor beta chains were all read from a single sample in a study of long-term antiretroviral therapy in people with HIV. Sequencing relied on immunoSEQ assay v3.0, run at survey level. Only in-frame clones appear in the TCRdb table, and some are missing; sequencing was by immunoSEQ multiplex PCR. The top ten hold about 3.4% of the sample, which has about 21,000 clones, around four fifths seen once. Here the sequenced sample was unsorted PBMCs, taken 1.9 years after starting antiretroviral therapy. All receptors derive from a woman in her forties or fifties with HIV.

V gene TRBV6-1 combines with J gene TRBJ1-1; D call uncertain. CDR3 length: 14 amino acids. Germline loops: CDR1 MNHNS, CDR2 SASEGT. Deletions cut 6 bases from V and 0 bases from J, with 11 bases between. The CDR3: CASRESGMNTEAFF. The CDR3, as DNA: TGTGCCAGCAGGGAAAGTGGGATGAACACTGAAGCTTTCTTT.

This clone was seen just once. The rearrangement links TRBV25-1 to TRBJ1-3; D remains ambiguous. The CDR3 runs 13 residues. The ends were cut back, 4 bases at V and 3 bases at J, with 7 bases in the middle. In germline, CDR1 is MGHDK, CDR2 SYGVNS. CDR3 loop: CASSGQVGNTIYF. The CDR3 DNA sequence: TGTGCCAGCAGTGGGCAAGTTGGAAACACCATATATTTT.

The rearrangement joins TRBV19 to TRBJ2-3; D gene uncertain. The CDR3 loop spans 14 amino acids. Trimming removed 4 bases from V and 2 bases from J, with 10 bases in between. The germline V gene has CDR1 LNHDA and CDR2 SQIVND (reference sequence). CDR3 protein: CASSSPRITDTQYF. CDR3 coding DNA: TGTGCCAGTAGTAGTCCGCGGATCACAGATACGCAGTATTTT. Variable domain in full (rest from reference TRBV19 and TRBJ2-3): DGGITQSPKYLFRKEGQNVTLSCEQNLNHDAMYWYRQDPGQGLRLIYYSQIVNDFQKGDIAEGYSVSREKKESFPLTVTSAQKNPTAFYLCASSSPRITDTQYFGPGTRLTVL.

The CDR3 protein is CASTGLNTEAFF. DNA for the CDR3: TGTGCCAGCACAGGCCTGAACACTGAAGCTTTCTTT. V gene TRBV7-9 combines with J gene TRBJ1-1; D ambiguous. This CDR3 is 12 amino acids long. The germline CDR1 and CDR2 sequences are SEHNR and FQNEAQ (reference sequence). V lost 7 bases and J lost 0, with 6 bases in between.

The J gene is TRBJ1-5, the V gene TRBV6-1, with D perhaps matching TRBD1 (5 bases). The CDR3 has 15 residues. Germline V gene lookup returns CDR1 MNHNS and CDR2 SASEGT. V was pared by 10 bases and J by 2 bases, with 18 bases between. CDR3 sequence (DNA): TGTGCCATGGGGTGGGACCTCTCCGGCAATCAGCCCCAGCATTTT. As protein: CAMGWDLSGNQPQHF.

The rearrangement links TRBV7-6 to TRBJ2-5, with D maybe TRBD2 (5 bases). This CDR3 is built from 15 residues. Germline CDR1 reads SGHVS; CDR2 reads FNYEAQ. Trimming pared 1 base from V and 5 bases from J, leaving 14 bases between. DNA of the CDR3: TGTGCCAGCAGCTTAGGACACGGGGAATATGAGACCCAGTACTTC. Translated, it gives CASSLGHGEYETQYF.

The V call is TRBV19, the J call TRBJ1-2; 8 bases fit TRBD1. Germline V gene sequence: CDR1 LNHDA, CDR2 SQIVND (reference sequence). This CDR3 contains 16 residues. J lost 1 base, V lost 5 bases, and 9 bases had no gene match. The CDR3 protein is CASSSRQGSFNYGYTF. The DNA for the CDR3 is TGTGCCAGTAGTTCCAGACAGGGGTCGTTTAACTATGGCTACACCTTC.

This chain links TRBV27 with TRBJ1-5; D gene uncertain. Per germline, CDR1 MNHEY and CDR2 SMNVEV (reference sequence). The germline V and J ends were trimmed by 6 bases and 3 bases, with 6 bases remaining between them. The CDR3 runs 12 residues. In DNA, the CDR3 is TGTGCCAGCAGCTTCATCAATCAGCCCCAGCATTTT. This codes for CASSFINQPQHF.

The gene calls are TRBV19 and TRBJ2-5, with unresolved D. V dropped 1 base and J dropped 0 bases, with 15 bases sitting between them. Germline assignment: CDR1 LNHDA and CDR2 SQIVND (reference sequence). The CDR3 extends over 17 amino acids. The CDR3 protein is CASSIGLWQPYQETQYF. CDR3 DNA: TGTGCCAGTAGTATAGGGCTTTGGCAGCCGTACCAAGAGACCCAGTACTTC.

This clone was seen a handful of times. The chain uses TRBV19 and TRBJ1-5; D is possibly TRBD1 (6 bases). The CDR3 runs to 13 residues. Per the germline V gene, CDR1 is LNHDA and CDR2 is SQIVND (reference sequence). V was clipped by 6 bases and J by 8 bases, with 14 bases between them. The CDR3 loop reads CASRSRGLEPQHF. The CDR3 DNA is TGTGCCAGTAGGAGCAGGGGATTGGAGCCCCAGCATTTT.